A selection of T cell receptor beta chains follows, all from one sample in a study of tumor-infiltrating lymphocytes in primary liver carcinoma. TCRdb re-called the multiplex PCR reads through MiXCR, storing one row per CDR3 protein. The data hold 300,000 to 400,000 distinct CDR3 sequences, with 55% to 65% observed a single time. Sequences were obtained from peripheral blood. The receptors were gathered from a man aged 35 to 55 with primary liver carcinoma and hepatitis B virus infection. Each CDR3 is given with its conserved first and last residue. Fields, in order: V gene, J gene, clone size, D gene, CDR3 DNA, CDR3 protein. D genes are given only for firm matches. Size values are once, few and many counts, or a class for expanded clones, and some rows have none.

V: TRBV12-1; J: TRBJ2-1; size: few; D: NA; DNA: TGTGCCAGCAGCTTTCTCGGACTAGCGGGAAATGCCTACTACAATGAGCAGTTCTTC; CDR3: CASSFLGLAGNAYYNEQFF
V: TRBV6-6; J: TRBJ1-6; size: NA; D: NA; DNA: TGTGCCAGCAGTTACTCCCACTCGATACCTTCATCCCTCCACTTT; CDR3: CASSYSHSIPSSLHF
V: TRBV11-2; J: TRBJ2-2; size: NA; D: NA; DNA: TGTACCAGCAGCTTAGGGGTTGCGGGGACCGCGGAGCTGTTTTTT; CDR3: CTSSLGVAGTAELFF
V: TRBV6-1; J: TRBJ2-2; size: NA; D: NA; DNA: TGTGCCTGCAGTGAACTGAGAGGTACCGGGGAGCTGTTTTTT; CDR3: CACSELRGTGELFF
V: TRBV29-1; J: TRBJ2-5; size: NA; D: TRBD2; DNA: TGCAGTGCTCCAGTGGGGGGGGTTGGAGAGACCCAGTACTTC; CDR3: CSAPVGGVGETQYF
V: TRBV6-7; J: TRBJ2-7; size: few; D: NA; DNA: TGTGCCAGCAGTTACGGAATGAACGATACAGACCACGAGCAGTACTTC; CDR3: CASSYGMNDTDHEQYF
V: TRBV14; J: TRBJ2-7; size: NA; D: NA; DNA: TGTGCCAGCAGCCCCACACCGACAGTCCGGGACGAGCAGTATTTC; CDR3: CASSPTPTVRDEQYF
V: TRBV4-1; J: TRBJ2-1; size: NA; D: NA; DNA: TGCGCCAACAGCCAAGAGCCGGAGTCTCCCTACAATGAGCAGTTCTTC; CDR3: CANSQEPESPYNEQFF
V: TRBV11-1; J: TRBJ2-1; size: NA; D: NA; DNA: TGTCCCAGTGCCCGGAGCGTCTTGAGCTCCTATAATGAGCAGTTCTTC; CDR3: CPSARSVLSSYNEQFF
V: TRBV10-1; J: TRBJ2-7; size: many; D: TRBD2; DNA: TGCGCCAGCAGCGCGTCGGGAGGCGAGCAGTACTTC; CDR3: CASSASGGEQYF